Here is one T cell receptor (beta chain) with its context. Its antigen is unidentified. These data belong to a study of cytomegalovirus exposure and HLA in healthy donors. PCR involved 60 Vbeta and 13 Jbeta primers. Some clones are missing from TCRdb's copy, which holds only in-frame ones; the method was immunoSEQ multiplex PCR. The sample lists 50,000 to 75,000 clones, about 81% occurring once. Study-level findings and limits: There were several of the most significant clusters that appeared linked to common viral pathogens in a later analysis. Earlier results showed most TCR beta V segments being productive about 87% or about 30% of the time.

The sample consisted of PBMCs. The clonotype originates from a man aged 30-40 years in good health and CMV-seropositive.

This CDR3 is CATREPGTGAFF. DNA for the CDR3: TGTGCCACCAGGGAGCCCGGGACAGGAGCTTTCTTT. The chain uses TRBV19 and TRBJ1-1; 8 bases agree with TRBD1. With V trimmed by 10 bases and J by 10 bases, 11 bases remained unmatched. The CDR3 length is 12 residues. The germline CDR1 and CDR2 sequences are LNHDA and SQIVND (reference sequence).